Presented here are 15 T cell receptor beta chains from one specimen sequenced in a study of post-analysis software for immune sequencing data. Study-wide results and caveats: Four or five TRBV segments were more frequent in patients than controls; TRBV5-6, TRBV5-1 and TRBV20-1 belonged to this group.

The antigens for these receptors are not known. Libraries were made from TCR beta cDNA, and they carried unique molecular identifiers. TCRdb processed the PCR reads anew with MiXCR; each CDR3 protein has one entry. This sample carries 750,000 to 950,000 distinct CDR3 sequences, around 50% of them seen once, and the ten largest clones take approximately 4.3%. The specimen was blood. All receptors derive from a girl aged 10-17 years with multiple sclerosis.

The V call is TRBV10-3, the J call TRBJ1-4; D is undetermined. CDR3 length equals 12 residues. Trimming shortened V by 1 base and J by 5 bases, and 2 bases separated the two germline ends. The V gene's germline CDR1 is ENHRY and CDR2 SYGVKD. In DNA, the CDR3 is TGTGCCATCAGTGAGTGGAATGAAAAACTGTTTTTT. This gives the protein CAISEWNEKLFF.

About this clonotype: The junction and the germline gene differ at one end; a read error may be behind it. The chain carries TRBV6-4 and TRBJ2-5; the D gene is possibly TRBD1 (5 bases). The germline gives CDR1 MRHNA, CDR2 SNTAGT. The CDR3 loop spans 14 amino acids. Here the CDR3 reads CASNDRQLQQTQYF. In DNA, the CDR3 is TGTGCCAGCAACGACAGACAGCTCCAACAGACCCAGTACTTC.

This clonotype was detected a few times. The chain joins TRBV9 to TRBJ2-3; possible D gene TRBD2, 6 bases. Germline V gives CDR1 SGDLS, CDR2 YYNGEE. The CDR3 is 15 residues long. Trimming removed 4 bases from V and 2 bases from J, with 14 bases in between. The CDR3 loop is CASSTPAGHTDTQYF. DNA for the CDR3: TGTGCCAGCAGCACCCCAGCGGGCCACACAGATACGCAGTATTTT.

This clonotype came up a few times. The V call is TRBV9, the J call TRBJ2-3; D perhaps matches TRBD2 (5 bases). With 0 bases removed from V and 0 bases from J, the gap between germline ends came to 8 bases. This CDR3 has 15 amino acids. The V gene's germline CDR1 is SGDLS and CDR2 YYNGEE. The CDR3 bases are TGTGCCAGCAGCGTAGTTAGCGACAGCACAGATACGCAGTATTTT. Translation gives CASSVVSDSTDTQYF. Looking up the rest from reference TRBV9 and TRBJ2-3 gives the full variable domain: DSGVTQTPKHLITATGQRVTLRCSPRSGDLSVYWYQQSLDQGLQFLIQYYNGEERAKGNILERFSAQQFPDLHSELNLSSLELGDSALYFCASSVVSDSTDTQYFGPGTRLTVL.

The V call is TRBV20-1, the J call TRBJ1-1; D is possibly TRBD1 (5 bases). Germline V gives CDR1 DFQATT, CDR2 SNEGSKA (reference sequence). Trimming removed 0 bases at V and 0 bases at J, with 17 bases between. This CDR3 spans 17 amino acids. The CDR3 DNA follows: TGCAGTGCTAGAGATCAGGGTGGACCGTCGATGAACACTGAAGCTTTCTTT. Translation: CSARDQGGPSMNTEAFF.

This clonotype was observed many times. This chain links TRBV6-5 with TRBJ2-7, with no clear D. This CDR3 has 10 residues. Trimming left V 8 bases short and J 3 bases short, with 5 bases between. Germline V gives CDR1 MNHEY, CDR2 SVGAGI. CDR3 in amino acids: CASGDYEQYF. The DNA of the CDR3 is TGTGCCAGCGGGGACTACGAGCAGTACTTC.

V gene TRBV3-1 combines with J gene TRBJ2-1, with 16 bases that match TRBD2. Germline loops: CDR1 LGHDT, CDR2 YNNKEL (reference sequence). This CDR3 has 19 residues. V gave up 0 bases and J gave up 4 bases; unmatched junction bases: 6. The CDR3 loop reads CASSQDWGLAGGQYNEQFF. The DNA of the CDR3 is TGTGCCAGCAGCCAAGACTGGGGACTAGCGGGGGGGCAGTACAATGAGCAGTTCTTC.

The gene calls are TRBV20-1 and TRBJ2-7; D gene ambiguous. Looked up from germline, CDR1 is DFQATT and CDR2 is SNEGSKA (reference sequence). The CDR3 runs 14 residues. The ends were cut back, 4 bases at V and 7 bases at J, with 20 bases in the middle. CDR3 sequence reads: CSAILLVSYNEQYF. CDR3 in DNA: TGCAGTGCTATACTGCTCGTATCCTACAATGAGCAGTACTTC.

The rearrangement uses TRBV29-1 and TRBJ2-2; D tentatively reads TRBD1 or TRBD2 (5 bases each). The V end was cut by 0 bases, the J end by 3 bases, with 11 bases between. The CDR3 is made up of 15 amino acids. In germline, CDR1 is SQVTM, CDR2 ANQGSEA. The CDR3 nucleotides read TGCAGCGTTGAAGAGGGACCCGGGCACACCGGGGAGCTGTTTTTT. This translates into CSVEEGPGHTGELFF.

The V gene is TRBV18, the J gene TRBJ1-2; TRBD1 might be the D (6 bases). The CDR3 length is 15 residues. Germline CDR1 KGHSH, CDR2 LQKENI. V lost 3 bases and J lost 7, with 18 bases in between. The CDR3 coding sequence is TGTGCCAGCTCACCCACAGGGACGGGGACTATTGGCTACACCTTC. Residues: CASSPTGTGTIGYTF.

The V and J genes are TRBV7-3 and TRBJ1-1, with TRBD1 matching over 7 bases. V was pared by 2 bases and J by 4 bases, with 16 bases of the junction left unmatched. CDR1 is SGHTA and CDR2 is FQGTGA in the germline V gene. The CDR3 runs to 18 residues. Here the CDR3 DNA reads TGTGCCAGCAGCTTAGCTCCGGGGCAGGGGGGAGCGGGCACTGAAGCTTTCTTT. It encodes CASSLAPGQGGAGTEAFF.

This sequence joins TRBV6-2 or TRBV6-3 and TRBJ1-1; TRBD1 is a possible D gene (5 bases). V lost 0 bases, J lost 1 base, and 9 bases lay in between. CDR3 length: 15 residues. The germline V gene has CDR1 MNHEY and CDR2 SVGEGT. The CDR3 region is CASSYSPGTNTEAFF. Here the CDR3 DNA reads TGTGCCAGCAGTTACTCGCCCGGGACGAACACTGAAGCTTTCTTT.

This clonotype has more than one count but fewer than ten. V and J are TRBV10-3 and TRBJ2-3, with D tentatively TRBD2 (5 bases). The V and J ends lost 0 bases and 2 bases respectively, with 12 bases between them. The CDR3 is made up of 16 amino acids. CDR1 is ENHRY and CDR2 is SYGVKD in the germline V gene. The CDR3 coding sequence is TGTGCCATCAGTGAGTCCCACTCAGACTACACAGATACGCAGTATTTT. As protein: CAISESHSDYTDTQYF.

This clonotype was detected a few times. The rearrangement uses TRBV5-1 and TRBJ2-7; 7 positions agree with TRBD1. This CDR3 spans 15 amino acids. Germline V gene lookup returns CDR1 SGHRS and CDR2 YFSETQ. The ends lost 2 bases at V and 1 base at J; junction bases unmatched: 6. The CDR3 protein is CASSFKGDSSYEQYF. The CDR3 nucleotides read TGCGCCAGCAGCTTTAAGGGGGACAGTTCCTACGAGCAGTACTTC.

This clonotype was seen a single time. The chain combines TRBV29-1 with TRBJ2-1, with a tentative D call TRBD2 (6 bases). Trimming took 1 base from V and 0 from J, leaving 13 bases between them. The CDR3 covers 16 residues. CDR1 is SQVTM, CDR2 ANQGSEA, per germline. The CDR3 sequence: CSVEGWAGSSYNEQFF. The CDR3 DNA sequence: TGCAGCGTTGAAGGGTGGGCCGGGAGCTCCTACAATGAGCAGTTCTTC.